One and the same sample provided the 18 T cell receptor beta chains below, sequenced in a study of blood T cell repertoires in COVID-19. Here immunoSEQ multiplex PCR was the method, and the copy in TCRdb shows in-frame clones only, minus some. The table has 55,000 to 80,000 clones, more than 75% seen once. The sample consisted of peripheral blood. The source is an older woman with acute or convalescent COVID-19.

V and J are TRBV12-3 or TRBV12-4 and TRBJ1-3, with TRBD1 as a possible D gene (5 bases). V lost 5 bases, J lost 1 base, and 6 bases lay in between. The CDR3 contains 13 residues. CDR3 in amino acids: CASSRGSGNTIYF. The CDR3 DNA reads as TGTGCCAGCAGTCGGGGGTCTGGAAACACCATATATTTT.

The chain combines TRBV4-1 with TRBJ2-5, with 14 positions matching TRBD2. V was pared by 2 bases and J by 5 bases, with 4 bases of the junction left unmatched. CDR3 length: 16 residues. Per germline, CDR1 MGHRA and CDR2 YSYEKL. Here the CDR3 DNA reads TGCGCCAGCAGCCAACGACTAGCGGGGGGGCGTGAGACCCAGTACTTC. Protein product: CASSQRLAGGRETQYF.

V usage is TRBV19 and J usage is TRBJ2-1; 7 bases map to TRBD1. Germline values: CDR1 LNHDA, CDR2 SQIVND (reference sequence). The trim removed 6 bases at V and 4 bases at J, leaving 12 bases unmatched. This CDR3 spans 16 amino acids. The CDR3 DNA sequence: TGTGCCAGTAGCCAGGTACAGGGGACGTCGTACAATGAGCAGTTCTTC. Its translation: CASSQVQGTSYNEQFF.

V usage is TRBV6-1 and J usage is TRBJ1-5; D not certain. The germline V and J ends were trimmed by 1 base and 7 bases, with 8 bases remaining between them. Germline V CDR1 and CDR2: MNHNS, SASEGT. The CDR3 loop spans 13 amino acids. CDR3: CASSEGQKQPQHF. The DNA of the CDR3 is TGTGCCAGCAGTGAAGGGCAGAAGCAGCCCCAGCATTTT.

The chain combines TRBV7-8 with TRBJ2-5; D is unclear. The CDR3 totals 13 residues. Trimming took off 7 bases at V and 4 bases at J, with 13 bases between the two ends. Germline V gene data show CDR1 as SGHVS and CDR2 as FQNEAQ. CDR3 DNA sequence: TGTGCCAGCATAAGCTTCTACTCAGAGACCCAGTACTTC. Protein: CASISFYSETQYF.

The chain joins TRBV11-3 to TRBJ2-2; no clear D. The CDR3 is 14 amino acids. V was cut by 5 bases and J by 4 bases, with 11 bases left in between. Germline V gene lookup returns CDR1 SGHNT and CDR2 YENEEA. In nucleotides, the CDR3 is TGTGCCAGCAGCCCAAGCCTGCGCACCGGGGAGCTGTTTTTT. This translates into CASSPSLRTGELFF.

The chain recombines TRBV30 with TRBJ1-4; a weak D match, TRBD1 (5 bases). Trimming took 7 bases from V and 7 from J, leaving 16 bases between them. Germline V lookup: CDR1 GTSNPN, CDR2 SVGIG (reference sequence). The CDR3 is 13 residues long. The DNA of the CDR3 is TGTGCCTTCGTAGCTAGGGGTGTTGAAAAACTGTTTTTT. Its protein is CAFVARGVEKLFF.

The sample holds a few counts of this clone. The chain combines TRBV19 with TRBJ2-2; possible D gene TRBD1, 6 bases. The CDR3 contains 17 residues. The germline CDR1 and CDR2 sequences are LNHDA and SQIVND (reference sequence). Trimming shortened V by 7 bases and J by 5 bases, and 23 bases separated the two germline ends. The CDR3 coding sequence is TGTGCCAGTACCCCAGGGGCCAGCTCGGCTTATACCGGGGAGCTGTTTTTT. Amino acids: CASTPGASSAYTGELFF. Using reference TRBV19 and TRBJ2-2 for the parts outside the CDR3, the full variable domain is DGGITQSPKYLFRKEGQNVTLSCEQNLNHDAMYWYRQDPGQGLRLIYYSQIVNDFQKGDIAEGYSVSREKKESFPLTVTSAQKNPTAFYLCASTPGASSAYTGELFFGEGSRLTVL.

This clone showed up just once. The rearrangement uses TRBV19 and TRBJ1-1, with 9 positions matching TRBD1. CDR3 length: 15 residues. Trimming cost V 4 bases and J 0 bases; bases outside gene matches: 3. Germline V gives CDR1 LNHDA, CDR2 SQIVND (reference sequence). The CDR3: CASSTGQGLNTEAFF. The CDR3 DNA sequence: TGTGCCAGTAGTACGGGACAGGGTTTGAACACTGAAGCTTTCTTT.

The V call is TRBV2, the J call TRBJ2-1; possibly TRBD1 for D (5 bases). With 4 bases removed from V and 2 bases from J, the gap between germline ends came to 12 bases. Germline V lookup: CDR1 SNHLY, CDR2 FYNNEI. The CDR3 runs 15 residues. The CDR3 reads CASSVGAGPYNEQFF. The CDR3 region has the DNA TGTGCCAGCAGTGTTGGAGCAGGGCCCTACAATGAGCAGTTCTTC.

This clone is a singleton in its sample. The gene calls are TRBV7-2 and TRBJ1-1; 7 bases match TRBD1. The CDR3 runs to 14 residues. Unmatched junction bases numbered 4, after V lost 5 bases and J lost 1 base. Germline CDR1 and CDR2: SGHTA and FQGNSA. In DNA form, the CDR3 reads TGTGCCAGCAGCCCTTGGACAGGGAACACTGAAGCTTTCTTT. Protein sequence: CASSPWTGNTEAFF.

The gene calls are TRBV5-8 and TRBJ2-1, with a possible D match to TRBD1 (7 bases). The ends were cut back, 3 bases at V and 2 bases at J, with 12 bases in the middle. The CDR3 extends over 15 amino acids. Germline CDR1 SGHTS, CDR2 YDEGEE. The CDR3 loop is CASSWGDSPYNEQFF. CDR3 in DNA: TGTGCCAGCAGCTGGGGGGACAGCCCCTACAATGAGCAGTTCTTC.

The chain carries TRBV28 and TRBJ1-3; no definite D call. The CDR3 length is 15 residues. Germline CDR1 is MDHEN and CDR2 is SYDVKM. The germline V and J ends were trimmed by 8 bases and 6 bases, with 20 bases remaining between them. CDR3 nucleotide sequence: TGTGCCAGCTCAGACCCGGCCGGCGGAGTAAACACCATATATTTT. Protein sequence: CASSDPAGGVNTIYF.

The rearrangement joins TRBV12-2 to TRBJ2-5; the D call in the table, TRBD2, was not verified against the DNA. TRBV12-2 is a pseudogene locus. The CDR3 is made up of 17 amino acids. The CDR3 bases are TGTGCAAGTCGCTTAACTAGCGGGGGCCCGTACCAAGAGACCCAGTACTTC. Translated, it gives CASRLTSGGPYQETQYF.

The genes are TRBV5-1 and TRBJ2-2, with 9 bases fitting TRBD2. Trimming removed 3 bases from V and 7 bases from J; junction bases left unmatched: 13. CDR3 length: 17 amino acids. The germline gives CDR1 SGHRS, CDR2 YFSETQ. CDR3 in amino acids: CASSSPREGPSGGELFF. DNA for the CDR3: TGCGCCAGCAGCTCCCCGCGGGAGGGCCCCAGTGGCGGGGAGCTGTTTTTT.

The chain couples TRBV6-5 to TRBJ2-3; 7 bases fit TRBD1. The V segment lost 6 bases and the J segment 0 bases; nucleotides outside the gene matches: 3. Germline V CDR1 and CDR2: MNHEY, SVGAGI. The CDR3 runs 14 residues. In DNA form, the CDR3 reads TGTGCCAGCAGACCGACAGGGAGCACAGATACGCAGTATTTT. The encoded protein is CASRPTGSTDTQYF.

The chain couples TRBV3-1 (or the pseudogene TRBV3-2) to TRBJ1-5, with D possibly matching TRBD1 (6 bases). Germline values: CDR1 LGHDT, CDR2 YNNKEL (reference sequence). Trimming cost V 5 bases and J 7 bases, with 21 bases left between them. This CDR3 spans 16 amino acids. The CDR3 nucleotides are TGTGCCAGCAGCGAAGGAGCGGGGGGCCTAAGGCAGCCCCAGCATTTT. Amino acid sequence: CASSEGAGGLRQPQHF.

The rearrangement links TRBV6-6 to TRBJ2-1, with 15 bases fitting TRBD2. Per germline, CDR1 MNHNY and CDR2 SVGAGI (reference sequence). Trimming removed 6 bases from V and 9 bases from J; junction bases left unmatched: 3. The CDR3 runs to 14 residues. In DNA, the CDR3 is TGTGCCAGCAGGGGACTAGCGGGGGGTAGTGAGCAGTTCTTC. This translates into CASRGLAGGSEQFF.